A selection of T cell receptor beta chains follows, all from one sample in a study of T cell responses to AZD1222 COVID-19 vaccine. Only in-frame clones appear in the TCRdb table, and some are missing; sequencing was by immunoSEQ multiplex PCR. The table lists around 180,000 clones, 92% of them singletons. This material consisted of peripheral blood, taken on day 0 of AZD1222 vaccination. These receptors were taken from an adult in good health. Each CDR3 is given with its conserved first and last residue. The order of the fields is V gene, J gene, clone size, CDR3 length, D gene, CDR3 DNA, CDR3 protein. D genes are given only for firm matches. The listing skips clone size in some rows; elsewhere it reads once, few, many or a size class.

TRBV2,TRBJ1-5,NA,17,NA,TGTGCCAGCAGGGGGACTCTACTTGGTTATAGCAATCAGCCCCAGCATTTT,CASRGTLLGYSNQPQHF
TRBV10-1,TRBJ1-1,many,13,NA,TGCGCCAGCAGTGACAGGGCGGGCACTGAAGCTTTCTTT,CASSDRAGTEAFF
TRBV9,TRBJ1-1,once,15,NA,TGTGCCAGCAGCGTCACCGGGACCCGTCACACTGAAGCTTTCTTT,CASSVTGTRHTEAFF
TRBV7-3,TRBJ1-2,few,15,NA,TGTGCCAGCAGCTCATATGTGAAGGCAGAGTATGGCTACACCTTC,CASSSYVKAEYGYTF
TRBV19,TRBJ2-7,NA,15,NA,TGTGCCAGTAGTATATGGGGGGCGCCGAGCGGCGAGCAGTACTTC,CASSIWGAPSGEQYF
TRBV24-1,TRBJ1-1,NA,13,TRBD1,TGTGCCACCAGCGGACAGGGAAGCACTGAAGCTTTCTTT,CATSGQGSTEAFF
TRBV5-1,TRBJ2-1,NA,14,NA,TGCGCCAGCAGCTTGGGGCCAGGGGTCCATGAGCAGTTCTTC,CASSLGPGVHEQFF
TRBV19,TRBJ1-2,NA,12,NA,TGTGCCAGTACGTCCTGGGACGGGGGCTACACCTTC,CASTSWDGGYTF
TRBV5-6,TRBJ1-4,NA,15,NA,TGTGCCAGCAGCCCAGGGACTCCTGCCATACGAAAACTGTTTTTT,CASSPGTPAIRKLFF
TRBV5-1,TRBJ1-4,NA,14,NA,TGCGCCAGCAGCTTGGGACAGACTAATGAAAAACTGTTTTTT,CASSLGQTNEKLFF
TRBV5-1,TRBJ1-1,NA,15,TRBD1,TGCGCCAGCAGCTTAGGGGACAGGGACGTCGCTGAAGCTTTCTTT,CASSLGDRDVAEAFF
TRBV14,TRBJ1-6,NA,14,NA,TGTGCCAGCAGCCACCCAGGACAGAATTCACCCCTCCACTTT,CASSHPGQNSPLHF
TRBV2,TRBJ1-1,NA,15,TRBD1,TGTGCCAGCAGTTCCTGGACAGGTCGGGCCACTGAAGCTTTCTTT,CASSSWTGRATEAFF
TRBV7-9,TRBJ1-1,NA,15,TRBD1,TGTGCCAGCAGCTTAACAGGGGGCCCGAACACTGAAGCTTTCTTT,CASSLTGGPNTEAFF
TRBV4-1,TRBJ1-3,NA,14,NA,TGCGCCAGCAGCCAAGTCGGCACCAGAAACACCATATATTTT,CASSQVGTRNTIYF
TRBV6-5,TRBJ2-7,NA,13,TRBD2,TGTGCCAGCAGGGGACTAGCGGGCTACGAGCAGTACTTC,CASRGLAGYEQYF
TRBV9,TRBJ1-5,NA,15,NA,TGTGCCAGCAGCTCAGGGGAGGGACCCCATCAGCCCCAGCATTTT,CASSSGEGPHQPQHF
TRBV19,TRBJ1-6,NA,15,NA,TGTGCCAGTAGACAGGCCAGCTCCTATAATTCACCCCTCCACTTT,CASRQASSYNSPLHF
TRBV2,TRBJ1-4,NA,13,NA,TGTGCCAGCAGTGAACAGTTTGCTGAAAAACTGTTTTTT,CASSEQFAEKLFF
TRBV4-2,TRBJ1-2,NA,13,NA,TGTGCCAGCAGCCAACATGTGGCCTATGGCTACACCTTC,CASSQHVAYGYTF
TRBV5-1,TRBJ1-5,NA,16,NA,TGCGCCAGTCCGACAAAAGACAGGTCGGGAGATCAGCCCCAGCATTTT,CASPTKDRSGDQPQHF
TRBV29-1,TRBJ2-3,once,10,NA,TGCAGCGGGGTGACAGATACGCAGTATTTT,CSGVTDTQYF
TRBV12-3/TRBV12-4,TRBJ2-2,NA,12,NA,TGTGCCAGCAGTTTAGGGAACGGGGAGCTGTTTTTT,CASSLGNGELFF
TRBV12-5,TRBJ1-3,NA,17,NA,TGTGCTAGTGGTTTGGTAACCCGGCTCCCCTCTGGAAACACCATATATTTT,CASGLVTRLPSGNTIYF
TRBV4-2,TRBJ2-2,few,18,TRBD2,TGTGCCAGCAGCCAAGATAGCCTAGCGGGGGGGAACACCGGGGAGCTGTTTTTT,CASSQDSLAGGNTGELFF
TRBV12-3/TRBV12-4,TRBJ1-1,once,13,TRBD1,TGTGCCAGCATACGAACAGGGGGCACTGAAGCTTTCTTT,CASIRTGGTEAFF
TRBV19,TRBJ2-2,NA,13,NA,TGTGCCAGTACCCCTGAGGGGTACGGGGAGCTGTTTTTT,CASTPEGYGELFF